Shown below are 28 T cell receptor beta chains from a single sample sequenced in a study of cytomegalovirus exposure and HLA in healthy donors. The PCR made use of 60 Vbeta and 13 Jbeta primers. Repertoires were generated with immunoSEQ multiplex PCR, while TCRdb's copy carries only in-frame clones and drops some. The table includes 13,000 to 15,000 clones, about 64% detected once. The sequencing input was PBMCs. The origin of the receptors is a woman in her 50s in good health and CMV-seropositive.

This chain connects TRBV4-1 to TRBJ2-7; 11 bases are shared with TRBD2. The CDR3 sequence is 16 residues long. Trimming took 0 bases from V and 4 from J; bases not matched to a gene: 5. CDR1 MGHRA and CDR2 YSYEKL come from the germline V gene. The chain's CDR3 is CASSQELASGRYEQYF. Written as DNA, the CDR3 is TGCGCCAGCAGCCAAGAATTGGCTAGCGGGAGGTACGAGCAGTACTTC.

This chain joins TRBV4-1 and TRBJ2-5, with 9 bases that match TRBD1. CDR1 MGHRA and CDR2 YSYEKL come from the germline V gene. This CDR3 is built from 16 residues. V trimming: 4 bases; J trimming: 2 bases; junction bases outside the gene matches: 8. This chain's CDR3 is CASSRLSGTGQETQYF. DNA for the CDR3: TGCGCCAGCAGCCGGCTCTCCGGGACAGGGCAAGAGACCCAGTACTTC.

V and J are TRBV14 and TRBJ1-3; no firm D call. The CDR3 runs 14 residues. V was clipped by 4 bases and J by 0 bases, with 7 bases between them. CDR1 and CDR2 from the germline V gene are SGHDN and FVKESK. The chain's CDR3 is CASSPRVSGNTIYF. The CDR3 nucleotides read TGTGCCAGCAGCCCTCGGGTCTCTGGAAACACCATATATTTT.

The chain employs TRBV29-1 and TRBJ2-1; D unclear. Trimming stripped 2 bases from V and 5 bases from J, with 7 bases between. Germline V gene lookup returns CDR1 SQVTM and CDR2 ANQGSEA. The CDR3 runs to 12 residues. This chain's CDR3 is CSVEFVNNEQFF. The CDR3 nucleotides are TGCAGCGTTGAATTTGTAAACAATGAGCAGTTCTTC.

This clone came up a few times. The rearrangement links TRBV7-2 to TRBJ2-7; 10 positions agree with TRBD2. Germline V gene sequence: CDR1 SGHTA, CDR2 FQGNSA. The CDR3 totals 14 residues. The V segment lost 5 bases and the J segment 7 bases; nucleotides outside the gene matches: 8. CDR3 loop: CASSPLAGAPEQYF. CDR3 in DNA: TGTGCCAGCAGCCCCCTAGCGGGAGCCCCGGAGCAGTACTTC.

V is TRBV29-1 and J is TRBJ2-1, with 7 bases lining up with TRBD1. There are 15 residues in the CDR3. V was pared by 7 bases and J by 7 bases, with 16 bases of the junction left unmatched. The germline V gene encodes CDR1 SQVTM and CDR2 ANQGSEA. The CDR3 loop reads CSGAGLGRGKNEQFF. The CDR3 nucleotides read TGCAGCGGGGCGGGTTTGGGCAGGGGGAAAAATGAGCAGTTCTTC.

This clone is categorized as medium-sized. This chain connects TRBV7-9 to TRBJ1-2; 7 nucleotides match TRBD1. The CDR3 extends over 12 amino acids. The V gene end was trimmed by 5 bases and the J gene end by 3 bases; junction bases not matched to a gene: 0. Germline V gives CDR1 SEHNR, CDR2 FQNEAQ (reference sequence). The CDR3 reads CASSTGDYGYTF. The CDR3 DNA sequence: TGTGCCAGCAGCACAGGGGACTATGGCTACACCTTC.

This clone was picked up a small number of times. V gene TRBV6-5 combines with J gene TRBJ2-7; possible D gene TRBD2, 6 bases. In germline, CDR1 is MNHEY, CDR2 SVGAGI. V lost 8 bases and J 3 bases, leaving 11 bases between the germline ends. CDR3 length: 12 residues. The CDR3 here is CASGGAFYEQYF. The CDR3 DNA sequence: TGTGCCAGCGGCGGGGCTTTCTACGAGCAGTACTTC.

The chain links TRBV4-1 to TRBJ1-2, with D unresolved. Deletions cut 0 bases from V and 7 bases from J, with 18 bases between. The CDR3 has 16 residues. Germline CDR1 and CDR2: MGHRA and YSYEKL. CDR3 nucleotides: TGCGCCAGCAGCCAAGATGGTGGCACTACCTTCCCTGGCTACACCTTC. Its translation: CASSQDGGTTFPGYTF.

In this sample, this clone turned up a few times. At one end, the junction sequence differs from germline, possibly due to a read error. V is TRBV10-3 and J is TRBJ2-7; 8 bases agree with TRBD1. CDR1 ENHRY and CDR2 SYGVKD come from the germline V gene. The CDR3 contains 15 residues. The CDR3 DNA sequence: TGTGCCATCAGAGAGTCAGGGGGCATGGGCTACGAGCAGTACTTC. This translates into CAIRESGGMGYEQYF.

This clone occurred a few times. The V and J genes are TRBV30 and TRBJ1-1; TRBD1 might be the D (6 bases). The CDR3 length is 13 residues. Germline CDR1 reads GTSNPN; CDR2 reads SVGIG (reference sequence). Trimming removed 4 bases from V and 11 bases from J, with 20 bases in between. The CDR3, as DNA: TGTGCCTGGACCCCCACACCGGGACAACGGGCTTTCTTT. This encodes CAWTPTPGQRAFF.

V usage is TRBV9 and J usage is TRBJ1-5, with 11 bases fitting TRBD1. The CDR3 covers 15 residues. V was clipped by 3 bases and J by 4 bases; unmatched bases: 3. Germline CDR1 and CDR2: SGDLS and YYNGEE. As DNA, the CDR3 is TGTGCCAGCAGCGCTGGGACAGGGGGAAATCAGCCCCAGCATTTT. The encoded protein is CASSAGTGGNQPQHF.

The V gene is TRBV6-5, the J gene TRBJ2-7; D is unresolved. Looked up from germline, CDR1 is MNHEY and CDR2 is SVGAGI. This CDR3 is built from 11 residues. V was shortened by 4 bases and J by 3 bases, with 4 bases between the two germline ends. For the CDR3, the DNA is TGTGCCAGCAGTTCCTACTACGAGCAGTACTTC. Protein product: CASSSYYEQYF.

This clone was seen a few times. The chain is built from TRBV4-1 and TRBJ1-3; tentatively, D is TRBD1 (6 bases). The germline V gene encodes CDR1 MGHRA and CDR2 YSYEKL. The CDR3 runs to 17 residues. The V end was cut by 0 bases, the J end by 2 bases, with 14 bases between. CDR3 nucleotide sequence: TGCGCCAGCAGCCAAGATATCGCCGCAGGGGCTGGAAACACCATATATTTT. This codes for CASSQDIAAGAGNTIYF.

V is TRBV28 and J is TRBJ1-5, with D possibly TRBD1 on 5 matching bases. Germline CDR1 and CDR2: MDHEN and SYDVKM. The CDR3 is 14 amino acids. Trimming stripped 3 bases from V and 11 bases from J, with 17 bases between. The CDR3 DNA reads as TGTGCCAGCAGTTTGGCAGGGACTGTTTCAGCCCAGCATTTT. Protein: CASSLAGTVSAQHF.

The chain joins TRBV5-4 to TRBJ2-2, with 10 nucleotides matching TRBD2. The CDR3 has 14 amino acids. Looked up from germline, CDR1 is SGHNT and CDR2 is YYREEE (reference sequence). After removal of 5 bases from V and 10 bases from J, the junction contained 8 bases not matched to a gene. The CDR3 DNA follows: TGTGCCAGCAGTCGGGCTAGCGGGAGAGTGGAGCTGTTTTTT. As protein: CASSRASGRVELFF.

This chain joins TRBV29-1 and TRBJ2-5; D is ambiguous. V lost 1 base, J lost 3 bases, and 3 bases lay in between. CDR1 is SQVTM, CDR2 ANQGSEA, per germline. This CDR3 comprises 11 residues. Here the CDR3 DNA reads TGCAGCGTTGAAGTCGAAGAGACCCAGTACTTC. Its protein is CSVEVEETQYF.

The CDR3 DNA is TGCAGCGTTGAAGTTCCGGGAGTAGAGACCCAGTACTTC. It yields the protein CSVEVPGVETQYF. J is TRBJ2-5 and V is TRBV29-1; D perhaps matches TRBD2 (6 bases). Trimming shortened V by 1 base and J by 4 bases, and 10 bases separated the two germline ends. Germline lookup yields CDR1 SQVTM and CDR2 ANQGSEA. The CDR3 length is 13 residues.

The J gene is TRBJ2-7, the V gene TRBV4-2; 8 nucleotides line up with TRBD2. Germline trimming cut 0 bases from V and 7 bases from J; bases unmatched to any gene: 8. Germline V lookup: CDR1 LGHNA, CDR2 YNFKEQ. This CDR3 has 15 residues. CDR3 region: CASSQDHGLAREQYF. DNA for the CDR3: TGTGCCAGCAGCCAAGATCATGGACTAGCACGGGAGCAGTACTTC.

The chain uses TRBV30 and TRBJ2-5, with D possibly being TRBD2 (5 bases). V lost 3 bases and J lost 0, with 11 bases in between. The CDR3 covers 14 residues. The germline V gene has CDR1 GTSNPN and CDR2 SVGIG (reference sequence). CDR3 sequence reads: CAWRRVLYQETQYF. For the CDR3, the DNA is TGTGCCTGGAGGCGGGTATTGTACCAAGAGACCCAGTACTTC.

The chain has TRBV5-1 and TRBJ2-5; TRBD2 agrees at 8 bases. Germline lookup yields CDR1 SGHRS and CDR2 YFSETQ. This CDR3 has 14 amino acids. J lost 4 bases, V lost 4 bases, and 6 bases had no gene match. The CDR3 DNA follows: TGCGCCAGCAGCCCGGGACTAGGGATAGAGACCCAGTACTTC. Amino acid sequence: CASSPGLGIETQYF.

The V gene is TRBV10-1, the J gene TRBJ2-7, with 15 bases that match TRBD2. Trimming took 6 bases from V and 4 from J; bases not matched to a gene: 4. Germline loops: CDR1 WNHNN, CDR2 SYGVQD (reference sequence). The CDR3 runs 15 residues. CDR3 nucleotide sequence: TGCGCCAGCAGAAGCGGACTAGCGGGAGGGTACGAGCAGTACTTC. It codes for CASRSGLAGGYEQYF.

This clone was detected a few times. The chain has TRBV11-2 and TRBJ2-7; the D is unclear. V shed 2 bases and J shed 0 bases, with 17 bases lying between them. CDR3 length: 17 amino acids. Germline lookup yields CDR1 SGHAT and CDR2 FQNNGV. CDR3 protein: CASSLLRSPFSSYEQYF. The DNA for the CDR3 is TGTGCCAGCAGCTTACTTCGGAGCCCCTTTTCCTCCTACGAGCAGTACTTC.

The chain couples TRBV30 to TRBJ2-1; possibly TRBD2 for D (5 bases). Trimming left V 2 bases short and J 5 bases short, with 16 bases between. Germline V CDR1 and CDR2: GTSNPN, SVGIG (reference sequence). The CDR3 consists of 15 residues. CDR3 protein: CAWSRGEHNHNEQFF. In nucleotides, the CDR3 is TGTGCCTGGAGTCGTGGGGAGCACAATCACAATGAGCAGTTCTTC.

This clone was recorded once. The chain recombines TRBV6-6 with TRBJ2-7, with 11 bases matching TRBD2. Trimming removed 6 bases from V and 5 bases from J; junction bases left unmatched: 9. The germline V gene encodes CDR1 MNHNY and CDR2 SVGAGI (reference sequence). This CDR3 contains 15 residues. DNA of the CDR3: TGTGCCAGCAGGACCACTAGCGGGAGTTCCCACGAGCAGTACTTC. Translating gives CASRTTSGSSHEQYF.

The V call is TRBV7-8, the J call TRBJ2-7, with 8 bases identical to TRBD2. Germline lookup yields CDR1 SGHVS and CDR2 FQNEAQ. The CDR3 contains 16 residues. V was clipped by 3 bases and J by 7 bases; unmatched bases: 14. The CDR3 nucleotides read TGTGCCAGCAGCTTCCCAATTAGCGGGACCCTGGGGGAGCAGTACTTC. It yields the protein CASSFPISGTLGEQYF.

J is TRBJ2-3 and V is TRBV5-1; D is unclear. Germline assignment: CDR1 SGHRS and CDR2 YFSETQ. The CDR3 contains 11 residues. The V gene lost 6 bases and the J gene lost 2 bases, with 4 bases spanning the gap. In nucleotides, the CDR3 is TGCGCCAGCACAAACACAGATACGCAGTATTTT. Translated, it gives CASTNTDTQYF.

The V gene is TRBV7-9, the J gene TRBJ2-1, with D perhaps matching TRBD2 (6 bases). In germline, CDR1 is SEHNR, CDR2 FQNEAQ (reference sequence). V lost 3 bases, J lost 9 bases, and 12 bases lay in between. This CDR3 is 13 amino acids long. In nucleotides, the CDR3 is TGTGCCAGCAGCTTTACCCCTAGCGTTGAGCAGTTCTTC. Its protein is CASSFTPSVEQFF.